The T cell receptor (beta chain) described here comes from a study of human T cells and chemical hapten exposure. The ends were cut back, 6 bases at V and 4 bases at J, with 10 bases in the middle. Germline V gene lookup returns CDR1 SGHNT and CDR2 YENEEA. The CDR3 runs to 13 residues. This clonotype turned up a few times. Described time point: pre-sensitization, week 0. Treatment here: therapeutic diphenylcyclopropenone sensitization with weekly scalp DPC. Via MiXCR, TCRdb re-called the RACE reads, giving one row per CDR3 protein. The sample records 300,000 to 450,000 distinct CDR3 sequences, roughly 5.3% being singletons.

Specimen: whole blood, collected in connection with sensitization to the hapten diphenylcyclopropenone (DPC). This receptor was identified in a woman aged 45-65 years with alopecia areata. Some clones in this sample may be carry-over from other donors' samples. The chain has TRBV11-3 and TRBJ2-1; perhaps TRBD2 as D (5 bases). The CDR3 DNA sequence: TGTGCCAGCAGTCAATTAGCGTACAATGAGCAGTTCTTC. It translates to CASSQLAYNEQFF. The whole variable domain, remainder taken from reference TRBV11-3 and TRBJ2-1, is EAGVVQSPRYKIIEKKQPVAFWCNPISGHNTLYWYLQNLGQGPELLIRYENEEAVDDSQLPKDRFSAERLKGVDSTLKIQPAELGDSAVYLCASSQLAYNEQFFGPGTRLTVL.